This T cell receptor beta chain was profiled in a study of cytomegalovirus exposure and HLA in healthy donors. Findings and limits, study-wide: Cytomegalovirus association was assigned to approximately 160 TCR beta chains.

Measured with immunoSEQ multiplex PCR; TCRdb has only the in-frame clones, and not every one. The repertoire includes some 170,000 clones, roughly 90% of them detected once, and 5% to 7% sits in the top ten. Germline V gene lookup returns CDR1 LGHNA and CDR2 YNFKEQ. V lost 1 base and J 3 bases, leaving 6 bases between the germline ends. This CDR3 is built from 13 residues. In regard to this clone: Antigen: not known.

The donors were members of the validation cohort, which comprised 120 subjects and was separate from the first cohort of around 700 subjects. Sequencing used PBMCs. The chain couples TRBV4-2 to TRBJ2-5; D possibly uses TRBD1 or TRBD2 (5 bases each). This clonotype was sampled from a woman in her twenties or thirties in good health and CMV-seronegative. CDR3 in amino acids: CASSQVGEETQYF. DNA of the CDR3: TGTGCCAGCAGCCAAGTGGGGGAAGAGACCCAGTACTTC.